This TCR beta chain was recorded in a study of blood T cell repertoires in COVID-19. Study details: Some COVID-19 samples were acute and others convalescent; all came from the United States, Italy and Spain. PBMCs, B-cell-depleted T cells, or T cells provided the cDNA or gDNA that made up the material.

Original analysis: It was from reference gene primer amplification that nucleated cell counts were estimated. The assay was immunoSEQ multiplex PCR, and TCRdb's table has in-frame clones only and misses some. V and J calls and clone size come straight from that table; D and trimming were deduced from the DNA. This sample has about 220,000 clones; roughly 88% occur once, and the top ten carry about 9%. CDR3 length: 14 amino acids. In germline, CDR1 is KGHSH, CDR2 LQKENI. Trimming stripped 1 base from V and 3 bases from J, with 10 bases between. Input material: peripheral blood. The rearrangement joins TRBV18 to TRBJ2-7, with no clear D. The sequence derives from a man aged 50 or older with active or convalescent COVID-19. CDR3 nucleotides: TGTGCCAGCTCACCACAGTCACATCTCTACGAGCAGTACTTC. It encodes CASSPQSHLYEQYF. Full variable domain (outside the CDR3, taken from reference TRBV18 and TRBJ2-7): NAGVMQNPRHLVRRRGQEARLRCSPMKGHSHVYWYRQLPEEGLKFMVYLQKENIIDESGMPKERFSAEFPKEGPSILRIQQVVRGDSAAYFCASSPQSHLYEQYFGPGTRLTVT.